Below, one TCR beta chain is given with its context. The antigen remains unidentified. Whether given at about 4 or about 12 weeks, second doses were pooled. Germline CDR1 is MNHNY and CDR2 is SVGAGI (reference sequence). The CDR3 runs to 17 residues. V was shortened by 7 bases and J by 4 bases, with 25 bases between the two germline ends. Sequenced by immunoSEQ multiplex PCR; TCRdb stores in-frame clones only, minus some. The top ten clones hold approximately 5% of a sample with around 140,000 clones, around 83% of them seen once. This entry comes from a study of T cell responses to AZD1222 COVID-19 vaccine. Findings of the study overall: Donors were largely white British and mainly female; clonal diversity was possibly underestimated.

The source was peripheral blood, collected 28 days after the second AZD1222 dose. This receptor was identified in an adult who received the AZD1222 COVID-19 vaccine. The J gene is TRBJ1-1, the V gene TRBV6-6; D gene unclear. The CDR3 is CASNRFSGGDRGTEAFF. The CDR3 DNA is TGTGCCAGCAATCGTTTTAGTGGTGGGGATCGGGGCACTGAAGCTTTCTTT.